This record covers a single T cell receptor beta chain. What this receptor recognizes is not known. No clone much larger than this one lies a single base away; base qualities are absent. One collaborating source in Seattle enrolled patients while the patients were actively infected and followed the patients over time throughout the course of disease. The collaborating institutions used their own protocols to collect whole blood in K2EDTA tubes. For TCRbeta analysis, collaborator samples were shipped as frozen whole blood, as isolated PBMCs, or as DNA extracted from either sample type. TCRbeta CDR3 regions were amplified from genomic DNA using the immunoSEQ Assay, a bias-controlled multiplex PCR. Turning to the authors' computational methods: Within the assay, amplification of reference gene primers was used to estimate how many nucleated cells each sample contained. To quantify the absolute abundance of each unique TCRbeta CDR3 rearrangement, sequence reads were collapsed and filtered. For each sample, productive Simpson clonality was calculated by taking the square root of Simpson's diversity index across productive rearrangements. Held by TCRdb, this immuneACCESS table contains in-frame sequences only and omits some clones. Under half of the omission traces to an unresolved V gene where checked; the cause of the rest is unknown. The V and J calls and clone size come from that table; D and trimming were worked out from the DNA. The sample contains about 25,000 clones, approximately 91% of them found a single time. The ten most abundant clones make up roughly 29% of the sample.

This specimen belongs to a study of blood T cell repertoires in COVID-19 (dated by TCRdb to the early 2020s). The study in broad terms: Samples from collaborators originated in the United States, Italy and Spain and spanned both the acute and convalescent phases of COVID-19. The prospective study material was composed of cDNA or gDNA derived from T cells, B-cell-depleted T cells, or PBMCs. Deeply sampled blood TCRbeta repertoires from subjects exposed to, actively infected with, or recovered from COVID-19 were included in the dataset. The repertoires were released in a freely available public database intended as a resource for research on the immune response to SARS-CoV-2. Samples came from the ongoing ImmuneRACE study (first 160 participants) plus 1,254 subjects from 6 global collaborators. Nearly every sample came with metadata listing a de-identified subject ID, COVID-19 status, age in years and sex. Where available, HLA class I and class II types were taken from metadata supplied by the sample provider and were not determined by assay-based typing.

Results and caveats for the whole study, not just this receptor: Clinical and demographic metadata were provided uncurated, with the amount varying by source and participant.

V is reduced by 2 bases and J by 5 bases, leaving a spacing of 13 bases between them. In the germline V gene, CDR1 corresponds to SNHLY and CDR2 to FYNNEI. Including cysteine and phenylalanine, the CDR3 has 15 amino acids. Only the CDR3 portion is preserved as DNA: 45 bases, with reading frame beginning at the first base. This sequence was found in a man aged 70-80 years with COVID-19, enrolled during active disease. The chain is assembled from TRBV2 and TRBJ1-5, with TRBD1 tentatively as D gene (6 bases match). Sequenced sample: peripheral blood. CDR3 reads: CASSERAQGYQPQHF. The DNA sequence is as follows: TGTGCCAGCAGTGAAAGAGCGCAGGGGTATCAGCCCCAGCATTTT.